These 10 T cell receptor beta chains share one sample of origin, sequenced in a study of blood T cell repertoires in COVID-19 (TCRdb year 2020). Receptor libraries were prepared by the immunoSEQ multiplex PCR assay. TCRdb stores this immuneACCESS table with in-frame sequences only. Part of the clones is absent; in the studies checked, under half of the shortfall reflects unresolved V genes, and no reason is known for the rest. For this sample there are 250,000 to 350,000 clones; just over 85% appear just once. The top ten clones comprise 8% to 13% of the sample. The sample was PBMCs or T cells enriched from blood (not recorded which). Every receptor here comes from a woman aged 18-35 years who had recovered from COVID-19.

The chain recombines TRBV7-9 with TRBJ1-1; D remains unclear. V dropped 2 bases and J dropped 1 base, with 8 bases sitting between them. This CDR3 has 14 amino acids. Germline V lookup: CDR1 SEHNR, CDR2 FQNEAQ (reference sequence). The chain's CDR3 is CASSLMAGNTEAFF. CDR3 sequence (DNA): TGTGCCAGCAGCTTAATGGCAGGGAACACTGAAGCTTTCTTT.

This clone appeared a few times. This sequence joins TRBV24-1 and TRBJ1-5; the match to TRBD1 covers 7 bases. Germline V gene lookup returns CDR1 KGHDR and CDR2 SFDVKD. V shed 4 bases, J shed 7 bases, and the junction held 6 bases outside the gene matches. The CDR3 runs to 14 residues. In DNA, the CDR3 is TGTGCCACCAGTGACATCGACAGGGTCCAGCCCCAGCATTTT. It encodes CATSDIDRVQPQHF.

The chain joins TRBV5-1 to TRBJ2-7, with 7 positions matching TRBD2. Unmatched junction bases numbered 9, after V lost 4 bases and J lost 2 bases. Germline-derived CDR1 and CDR2 are SGHRS and YFSETQ. The CDR3 has 15 amino acids. The CDR3 is CASSPEAGVTYEQYF. The CDR3 nucleotides are TGCGCCAGCAGCCCGGAGGCGGGGGTAACCTACGAGCAGTACTTC.

The rearrangement links TRBV19 to TRBJ1-5, with 7 bases that match TRBD1. CDR1 is LNHDA and CDR2 is SQIVND in the germline V gene (reference sequence). V gave up 5 bases and J gave up 6 bases; unmatched junction bases: 4. The CDR3 is 13 residues long. As DNA, the CDR3 is TGTGCCAGTAGTTCCCACAGGGGTCAGCCCCAGCATTTT. Translated: CASSSHRGQPQHF. Supplemented by reference TRBV19 and TRBJ1-5, the full variable domain reads DGGITQSPKYLFRKEGQNVTLSCEQNLNHDAMYWYRQDPGQGLRLIYYSQIVNDFQKGDIAEGYSVSREKKESFPLTVTSAQKNPTAFYLCASSSHRGQPQHFGDGTRLSIL.

The CDR3: CSARGRGGYTF. DNA of the CDR3: TGCAGTGCTAGAGGCAGAGGTGGCTACACCTTC. The gene calls are TRBV20-1 and TRBJ1-2; D gene uncertain. Germline lookup yields CDR1 DFQATT and CDR2 SNEGSKA (reference sequence). The CDR3 length is 11 residues. V gave up 1 base and J gave up 7 bases, with 7 bases separating them.

The CDR3 here is CASSGVGGWQTNYGYTF. CDR3 bases: TGTGCCAGTAGTGGGGTCGGGGGTTGGCAGACTAACTATGGCTACACCTTC. V gene TRBV19 combines with J gene TRBJ1-2, with a weak D call TRBD1 (5 bases). CDR1 is LNHDA and CDR2 is SQIVND in the germline V gene (reference sequence). The CDR3 consists of 17 residues. V shed 5 bases and J shed 0 bases, with 19 bases lying between them.

The chain carries TRBV19 and TRBJ1-1, with D perhaps matching TRBD1 (5 bases). V lost 1 base and J lost 0, with 9 bases in between. The CDR3 contains 15 residues. Germline V CDR1 and CDR2: LNHDA, SQIVND (reference sequence). This chain's CDR3 is CASSIGGLLNTEAFF. CDR3 bases: TGTGCCAGTAGTATAGGGGGACTCTTGAACACTGAAGCTTTCTTT.

This rearrangement joins TRBV29-1 to TRBJ2-3; 8 nucleotides match TRBD1. The trim removed 6 bases at V and 1 base at J, leaving 3 bases unmatched. Germline CDR1 SQVTM, CDR2 ANQGSEA. This CDR3 spans 13 amino acids. CDR3 protein: CSVSTGGTDTQYF. The CDR3 DNA sequence: TGCAGCGTCTCGACAGGGGGCACAGATACGCAGTATTTT.

The CDR3 region has the DNA TGTGCCAGCAGTGAATTCGGGACAGAGTGGTATGGCTACACCTTC. It is translated as CASSEFGTEWYGYTF. The V and J genes are TRBV6-1 and TRBJ1-2; 7 nucleotides agree with TRBD1. The germline CDR1 and CDR2 sequences are MNHNS and SASEGT. Losses at the gene ends were 2 bases for V and 5 bases for J; bases not matched to a gene: 8. This CDR3 has 15 amino acids.

The gene calls are TRBV6-5 and TRBJ2-2, with 7 bases matching TRBD1. Germline V CDR1 and CDR2: MNHEY, SVGAGI. The ends lost 6 bases at V and 2 bases at J; junction bases unmatched: 3. This CDR3 region has 14 residues. CDR3 DNA sequence: TGTGCCAGCAGGGGGGACAGCAACACCGGGGAGCTGTTTTTT. This sequence encodes CASRGDSNTGELFF.